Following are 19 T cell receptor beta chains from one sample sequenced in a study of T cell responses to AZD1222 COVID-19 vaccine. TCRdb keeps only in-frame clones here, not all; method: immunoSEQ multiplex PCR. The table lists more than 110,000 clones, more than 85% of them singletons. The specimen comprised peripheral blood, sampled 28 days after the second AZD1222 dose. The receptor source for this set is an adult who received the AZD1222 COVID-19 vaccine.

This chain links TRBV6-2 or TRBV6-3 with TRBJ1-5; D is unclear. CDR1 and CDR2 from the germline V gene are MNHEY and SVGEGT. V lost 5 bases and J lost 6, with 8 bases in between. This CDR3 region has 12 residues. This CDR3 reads CASSAVTQPQHF. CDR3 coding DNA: TGTGCCAGCAGTGCCGTCACTCAGCCCCAGCATTTT.

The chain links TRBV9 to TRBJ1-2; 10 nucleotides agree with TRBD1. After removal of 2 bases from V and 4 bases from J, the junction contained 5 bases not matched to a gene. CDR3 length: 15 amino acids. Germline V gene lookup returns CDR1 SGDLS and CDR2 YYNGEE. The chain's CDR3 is CASSVRDRGSYGYTF. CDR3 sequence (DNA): TGTGCCAGCAGCGTCCGGGACAGGGGTAGCTATGGCTACACCTTC.

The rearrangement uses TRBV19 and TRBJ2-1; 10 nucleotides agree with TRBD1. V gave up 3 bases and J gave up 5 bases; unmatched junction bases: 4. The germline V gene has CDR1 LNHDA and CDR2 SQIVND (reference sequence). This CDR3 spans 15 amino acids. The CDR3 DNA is TGTGCCAGTAGTATGACAGGGGGCGGGCACAATGAGCAGTTCTTC. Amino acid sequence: CASSMTGGGHNEQFF.

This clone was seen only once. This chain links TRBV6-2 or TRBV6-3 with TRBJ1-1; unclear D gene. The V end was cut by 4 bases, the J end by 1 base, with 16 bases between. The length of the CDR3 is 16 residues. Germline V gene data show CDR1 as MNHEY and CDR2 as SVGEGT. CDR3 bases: TGTGCCAGCAGTTTAATGGGCGTCCGACCGAACACTGAAGCTTTCTTT. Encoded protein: CASSLMGVRPNTEAFF.

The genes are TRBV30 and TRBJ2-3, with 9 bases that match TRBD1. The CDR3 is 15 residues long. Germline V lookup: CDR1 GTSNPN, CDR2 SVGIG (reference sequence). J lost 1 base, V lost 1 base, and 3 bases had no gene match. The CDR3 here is CAWSARTGGTDTQYF. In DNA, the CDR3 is TGTGCCTGGAGTGCTAGGACAGGGGGCACAGATACGCAGTATTTT.

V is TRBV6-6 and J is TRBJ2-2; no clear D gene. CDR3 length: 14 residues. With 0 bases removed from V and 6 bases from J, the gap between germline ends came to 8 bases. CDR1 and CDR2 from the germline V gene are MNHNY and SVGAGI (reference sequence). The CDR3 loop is CASSYSTLPGELFF. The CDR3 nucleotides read TGTGCCAGCAGTTACTCGACCCTCCCCGGGGAGCTGTTTTTT.

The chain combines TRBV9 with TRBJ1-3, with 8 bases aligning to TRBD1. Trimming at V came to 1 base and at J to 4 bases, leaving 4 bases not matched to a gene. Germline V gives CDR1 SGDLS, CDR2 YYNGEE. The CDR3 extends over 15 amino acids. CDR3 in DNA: TGTGCCAGCAGCGTACAGGGGGCATTCGGAAACACCATATATTTT. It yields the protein CASSVQGAFGNTIYF.

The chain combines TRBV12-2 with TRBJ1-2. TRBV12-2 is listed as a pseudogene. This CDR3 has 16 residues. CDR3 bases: TGTGCAAGTCGCTTGGGACTTTACCCCGTCAACTATGGCTACACCTTC. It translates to CASRLGLYPVNYGYTF.

CDR3 protein: CASSPSGEHYGYTF. The CDR3 DNA reads TGTGCCAGCTCACCTTCTGGAGAACACTATGGCTACACCTTC. The V and J genes are TRBV18 and TRBJ1-2; no firm D call. With 3 bases removed from V and 3 bases from J, the gap between germline ends came to 11 bases. CDR3 size: 14 residues. Germline V gene data show CDR1 as KGHSH and CDR2 as LQKENI.

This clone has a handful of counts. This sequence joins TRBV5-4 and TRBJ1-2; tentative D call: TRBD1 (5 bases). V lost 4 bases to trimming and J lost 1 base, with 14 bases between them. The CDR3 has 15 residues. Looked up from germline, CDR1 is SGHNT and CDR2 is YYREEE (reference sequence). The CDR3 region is CASSPLVGLNYGYTF. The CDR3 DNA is TGTGCCAGCAGCCCCCTTGTGGGACTTAACTATGGCTACACCTTC.

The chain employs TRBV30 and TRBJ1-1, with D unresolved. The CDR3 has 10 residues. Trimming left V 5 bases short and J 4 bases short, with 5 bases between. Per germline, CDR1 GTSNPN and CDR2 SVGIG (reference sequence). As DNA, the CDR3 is TGTGCCTGGGGTATCACTGAAGCTTTCTTT. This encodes CAWGITEAFF. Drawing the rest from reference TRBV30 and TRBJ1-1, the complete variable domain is SQTIHQWPATLVQPVGSPLSLECTVEGTSNPNLYWYRQAAGRGLQLLFYSVGIGQISSEVPQNLSASRPQDRQFILSSKKLLLSDSGFYLCAWGITEAFFGQGTRLTVV.

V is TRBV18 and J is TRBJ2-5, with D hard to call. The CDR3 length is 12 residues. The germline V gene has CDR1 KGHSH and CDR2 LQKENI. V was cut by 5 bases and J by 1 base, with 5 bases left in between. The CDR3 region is CASSAFQETQYF. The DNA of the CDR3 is TGTGCCAGCTCAGCCTTCCAAGAGACCCAGTACTTC.

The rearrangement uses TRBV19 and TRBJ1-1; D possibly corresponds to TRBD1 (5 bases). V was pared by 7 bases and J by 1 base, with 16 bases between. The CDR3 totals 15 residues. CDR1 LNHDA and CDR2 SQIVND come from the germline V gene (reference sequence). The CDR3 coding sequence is TGTGCCAGTACCCCTCCAGGGACGGCGAACACTGAAGCTTTCTTT. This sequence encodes CASTPPGTANTEAFF. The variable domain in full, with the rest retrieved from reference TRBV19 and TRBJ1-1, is DGGITQSPKYLFRKEGQNVTLSCEQNLNHDAMYWYRQDPGQGLRLIYYSQIVNDFQKGDIAEGYSVSREKKESFPLTVTSAQKNPTAFYLCASTPPGTANTEAFFGQGTRLTVV.

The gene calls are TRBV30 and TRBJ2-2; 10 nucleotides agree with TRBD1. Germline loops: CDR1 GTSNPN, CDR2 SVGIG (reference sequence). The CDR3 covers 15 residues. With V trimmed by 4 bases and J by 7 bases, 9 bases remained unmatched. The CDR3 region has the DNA TGTGCCTGGATCCCCGGGACAGGGGCTCACGGGGAGCTGTTTTTT. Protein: CAWIPGTGAHGELFF.

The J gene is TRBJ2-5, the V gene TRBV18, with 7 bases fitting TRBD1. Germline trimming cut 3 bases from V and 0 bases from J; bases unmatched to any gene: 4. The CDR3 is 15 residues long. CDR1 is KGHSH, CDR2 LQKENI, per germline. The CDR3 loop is CASSPSTGYQETQYF. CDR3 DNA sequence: TGTGCCAGCTCACCCTCGACAGGGTACCAAGAGACCCAGTACTTC.

CDR3 in DNA: TGTGCCAGCAGTTTATATCCGGGACCGTCTGGAAACACCATATATTTT. Translating gives CASSLYPGPSGNTIYF. V and J are TRBV28 and TRBJ1-3; D may be TRBD1 (5 bases). The CDR3 has 16 amino acids. The germline CDR1 and CDR2 sequences are MDHEN and SYDVKM. V was pared by 1 base and J by 1 base, with 11 bases between.

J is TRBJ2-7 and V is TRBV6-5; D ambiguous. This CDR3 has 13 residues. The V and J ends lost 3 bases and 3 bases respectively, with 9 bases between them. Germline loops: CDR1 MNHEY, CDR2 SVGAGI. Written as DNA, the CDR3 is TGTGCCAGCAGTTATCTGCAGAGCTACGAGCAGTACTTC. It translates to CASSYLQSYEQYF.

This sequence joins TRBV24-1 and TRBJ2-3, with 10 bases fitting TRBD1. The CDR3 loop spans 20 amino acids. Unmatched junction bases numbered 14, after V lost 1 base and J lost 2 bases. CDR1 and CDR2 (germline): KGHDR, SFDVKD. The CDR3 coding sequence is TGTGCCACCAGTGATTTTGGGACAGGGGTTGGCGGAGACCCCACAGATACGCAGTATTTT. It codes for CATSDFGTGVGGDPTDTQYF.

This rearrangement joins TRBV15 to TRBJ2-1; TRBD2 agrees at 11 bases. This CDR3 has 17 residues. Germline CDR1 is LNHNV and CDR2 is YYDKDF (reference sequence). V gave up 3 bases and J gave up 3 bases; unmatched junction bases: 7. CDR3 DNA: TGTGCCACCAGCAGGACCTCGGGGACTAGCGGCTACAATGAGCAGTTCTTC. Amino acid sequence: CATSRTSGTSGYNEQFF.